A single sample gave rise to the 16 T cell receptor beta chains below, sequenced in a study of post-analysis software for immune sequencing data. Built from TCR beta cDNA, the libraries had unique molecular identifiers in them. Via MiXCR, TCRdb re-called the PCR reads, giving one row per CDR3 protein. The repertoire holds about 200,000 distinct CDR3 sequences, roughly 28% seen once, with around 3.2% in the top ten. Study-wide results and caveats: The study found TRBV5-6, TRBV5-1 and TRBV20-1 among 4 or 5 TRBV segments more frequent in patients than controls.

These TCRs' antigens remain unknown. Material for sequencing was blood. The source of these receptors is a girl under 18 with multiple sclerosis.

On this clonotype: The conserved closing phenylalanine or tryptophan is absent in this CDR3, likely reflecting a read error. V and J are TRBV5-1 and TRBJ2-1, with D unresolved. Germline V gene data show CDR1 as SGHRS and CDR2 as YFSETQ. The CDR3 is 11 amino acids. The ends were cut back, 0 bases at V and 9 bases at J, with 4 bases in the middle. As DNA, the CDR3 is TGCGCCAGCAGCTTGGCCGGTGAGCAGTTCGTC. It specifies CASSLAGEQFV.

The gene calls are TRBV7-8 and TRBJ2-7, with D possibly TRBD1 on 6 matching bases. The CDR3 length is 14 residues. V shed 4 bases and J shed 1 base, with 11 bases lying between them. The germline gives CDR1 SGHVS, CDR2 FQNEAQ. The CDR3 protein is CASSSYTGSYEQYF. DNA for the CDR3: TGTGCCAGCAGCTCATATACAGGGTCCTACGAGCAGTACTTC.

A few counts support this clonotype. The chain recombines TRBV5-1 with TRBJ2-3; 8 bases align to TRBD1. Germline V lookup: CDR1 SGHRS, CDR2 YFSETQ. The junction had 11 bases not matched to a gene; V was cut back by 4 bases and J by 1 base. CDR3 length: 17 residues. Written as DNA, the CDR3 is TGCGCCAGCAGCCATTTGGGTACGGGACAGGGCACAGATACGCAGTATTTT. Translated, it gives CASSHLGTGQGTDTQYF.

J is TRBJ2-1 and V is TRBV6-1; D remains unclear. CDR1 is MNHNS and CDR2 is SASEGT in the germline V gene. The CDR3 loop spans 9 amino acids. Trimming removed 8 bases at V and 10 bases at J, with 6 bases between. CDR3: CASGSEQFF. The CDR3 DNA reads as TGTGCCAGCGGCTCAGAGCAGTTCTTC.

The gene calls are TRBV20-1 and TRBJ2-7; D assignment may be TRBD1 or TRBD2 (5 bases each). From germline, CDR1 is DFQATT and CDR2 SNEGSKA (reference sequence). This CDR3 contains 15 residues. The V end was cut by 5 bases, the J end by 0 bases, with 17 bases between. CDR3 sequence (DNA): TGCAGTGCTGATAGGGGCGGTGAGGGCTCCTACGAGCAGTACTTC. This translates into CSADRGGEGSYEQYF.

Details on this clonotype: The CDR3 does not end in the conserved phenylalanine or tryptophan, so this is likely a read error. The CDR3 sequence: CASSLGQGEESQYL. The CDR3 region has the DNA TGCGCCAGCAGCCTGGGACAGGGGGAAGAGAGCCAGTACTTA. The chain is built from TRBV5-1 and TRBJ2-5; 11 bases agree with TRBD1. Germline CDR1 is SGHRS and CDR2 is YFSETQ. The CDR3 is made up of 14 amino acids.

This chain uses TRBV2 with TRBJ1-2; possible D gene TRBD1, 6 bases. Germline CDR1 is SNHLY and CDR2 is FYNNEI. The CDR3 has 12 amino acids. Trimming pared 6 bases from V and 2 bases from J, leaving 7 bases between. The CDR3 coding sequence is TGTGCCAGCAGCGGACAGAACTATGGCTACACCTTC. Translated: CASSGQNYGYTF.

The rearrangement links TRBV4-2 to TRBJ2-1; D is uncertain. V lost 0 bases, J lost 2 bases, and 8 bases lay in between. CDR1 and CDR2 (germline): LGHNA, YNFKEQ. CDR3 size: 15 residues. CDR3 nucleotide sequence: TGTGCCAGCAGCCAAGACTCCGGGCCCTACAATGAGCAGTTCTTC. Its protein product is CASSQDSGPYNEQFF.

In the case of this clonotype: This may stem from a read error, because a much larger clone lies one nucleotide away. V and J are TRBV15 and TRBJ2-5; D might be TRBD1 (5 bases). The end of the DNA is better explained by TRBJ2-1, so the J call may be wrong. The CDR3 totals 13 residues. Germline CDR1 reads LNHNV; CDR2 reads YYDKDF (reference sequence). The CDR3 DNA is TGTGCCACCATGGGGCCGTCGCAAGAGACCCAGTTCTTC. This codes for CATMGPSQETQFF.

In its sample, this clonotype was seen a few times. V usage is TRBV28 and J usage is TRBJ2-1; possible D gene TRBD2, 6 bases. The CDR3 totals 17 residues. Between the trimmed V and J ends, which lost 8 bases and 1 base, there was a span of 21 bases. The germline CDR1 and CDR2 sequences are MDHEN and SYDVKM. In DNA form, the CDR3 reads TGTGCCAGCGCACCGAGGCGGGGTATGAGGTCCTACAATGAGCAGTTCTTC. Protein product: CASAPRRGMRSYNEQFF.

The chain combines TRBV20-1 with TRBJ2-1, with TRBD1 matching 7 bases. The CDR3 is 14 residues long. J lost 13 bases, V lost 3 bases, and 15 bases had no gene match. The germline V gene encodes CDR1 DFQATT and CDR2 SNEGSKA (reference sequence). CDR3 in amino acids: CSASRQGLQETQFF. The DNA for the CDR3 is TGCAGTGCTAGCCGACAGGGCTTACAAGAGACCCAGTTCTTC.

The rearrangement joins TRBV20-1 to TRBJ2-5; TRBD2 aligns across 9 bases. V trimming: 0 bases; J trimming: 2 bases; junction bases outside the gene matches: 10. CDR3 size: 17 residues. Germline CDR1 and CDR2: DFQATT and SNEGSKA (reference sequence). The CDR3 loop reads CSARDYARGGRQETQYF. CDR3 bases: TGCAGTGCTAGAGATTACGCGCGGGGGGGTCGACAAGAGACCCAGTACTTC.

This sequence joins TRBV20-1 and TRBJ2-1; no definite D call. Germline CDR1 reads DFQATT; CDR2 reads SNEGSKA (reference sequence). This CDR3 is 12 amino acids long. Trimming removed 3 bases from V and 9 bases from J, with 12 bases in between. In DNA, the CDR3 is TGCAGTGCTAGGACCCCAGCCGGTGAGCAGTTCTTC. Its protein product is CSARTPAGEQFF.

This clonotype was observed a few times. The V gene is TRBV3-1, the J gene TRBJ2-1; 8 bases match TRBD1. Looked up from germline, CDR1 is LGHDT and CDR2 is YNNKEL (reference sequence). This CDR3 is 16 amino acids long. The V segment lost 3 bases and the J segment 9 bases; nucleotides outside the gene matches: 13. The CDR3 here is CASSHAGTGWGSEQFF. The CDR3 DNA reads as TGTGCCAGCAGCCATGCCGGGACAGGCTGGGGCAGTGAGCAGTTCTTC.

This clonotype has a count of ten or more. V is TRBV5-1 and J is TRBJ2-5, with 7 positions matching TRBD2. CDR1 SGHRS and CDR2 YFSETQ come from the germline V gene. The CDR3 spans 14 residues. After removal of 2 bases from V and 3 bases from J, the junction contained 4 bases not matched to a gene. The CDR3 spells CASSLRLAKETQYF. In DNA, the CDR3 is TGCGCCAGCAGCTTACGACTAGCAAAAGAGACCCAGTACTTC.

This clonotype was detected a few times. The chain links TRBV27 to TRBJ1-2; 7 positions agree with TRBD1. Per germline, CDR1 MNHEY and CDR2 SMNVEV (reference sequence). The length of the CDR3 is 13 residues. V lost 2 bases to trimming and J lost 8 bases; unmatched junction nucleotides: 5. DNA of the CDR3: TGTGCCAGCAGTTTACAGGGAGGGGGCGGCTACACCTTC. This codes for CASSLQGGGGYTF.